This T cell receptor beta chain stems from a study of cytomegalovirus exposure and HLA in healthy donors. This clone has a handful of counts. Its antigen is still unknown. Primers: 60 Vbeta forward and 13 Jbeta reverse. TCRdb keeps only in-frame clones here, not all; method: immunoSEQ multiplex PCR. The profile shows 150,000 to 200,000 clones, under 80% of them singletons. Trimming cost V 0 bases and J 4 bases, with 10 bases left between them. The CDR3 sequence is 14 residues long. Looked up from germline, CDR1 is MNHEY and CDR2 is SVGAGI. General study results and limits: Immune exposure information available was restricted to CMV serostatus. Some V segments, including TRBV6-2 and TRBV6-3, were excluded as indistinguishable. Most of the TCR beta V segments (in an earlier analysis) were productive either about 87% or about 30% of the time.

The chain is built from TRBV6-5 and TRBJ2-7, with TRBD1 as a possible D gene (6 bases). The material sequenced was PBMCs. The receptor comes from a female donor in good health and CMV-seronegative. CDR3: CASSYSDRSYEQYF. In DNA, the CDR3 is TGTGCCAGCAGTTACTCGGACAGATCGTACGAGCAGTACTTC.